These T cell receptor beta chains were read from a single sample in a study of T cell repertoires in cytomegalovirus infection. One entry per CDR3 protein, called by TCRdb with MiXCR from the reads. Counted here are approximately 110,000 distinct CDR3 sequences, about a tenth occurring once; the ten biggest clones make up 25% to 40%. These receptors have no known antigen. Sequencing was carried out using PBMCs, sequenced either directly or after in vitro stimulation (not recorded which). These receptors originate from a human donor in good health (CMV status not recorded). Some clones in this sample may be carry-over from other donors' samples. The CDR3 runs from the conserved cysteine through the conserved F or W. Fields, in order: V gene, J gene, D gene, clone size, CDR3 protein, CDR3 DNA. The D gene is left open where the match is weak. Clone size, where shown, is once, few, many, or a class for clones that have expanded.

TRBV11-2	TRBJ2-5	TRBD2	once	CASSFGGVVETQYF	TGTGCCAGCAGCTTTGGGGGGGTGGTGGAGACCCAGTACTTC
TRBV7-2	TRBJ2-1	NA	many	CASSLAGGSNEQFF	TGTGCCAGCAGCTTAGCGGGAGGAAGTAATGAGCAGTTCTTC
TRBV3-1	TRBJ1-2	NA	NA	CASSRLGQRDTF	TGTGCCAGCAGCCGCCTGGGACAAAGGGACACCTTC
TRBV5-4	TRBJ1-1	NA	few	CASSVIGDPTEAFF	TGTGCCAGCAGCGTCATCGGGGACCCCACTGAAGCTTTCTTT
TRBV20-1	TRBJ1-1	NA	NA	CSASPGGADTEAFF	TGCAGTGCTAGTCCCGGGGGCGCGGACACTGAAGCTTTCTTT
TRBV7-9	TRBJ2-2	TRBD2	few	CASSSEVAGWIGELFF	TGTGCCAGCAGCTCCGAGGTAGCGGGATGGATCGGGGAGCTGTTTTTT
TRBV4-1	TRBJ2-7	TRBD2	NA	CASSQTSGPYEQYF	TGCGCCAGCAGCCAGACTAGCGGCCCCTACGAGCAGTACTTC
TRBV10-3	TRBJ1-3	NA	few	CAITSDAIIGNTIYF	TGTGCCATCACCTCGGACGCAATAATTGGAAACACCATATATTTT
TRBV6-5	TRBJ2-7	TRBD2	many	CASEGTNTYEQYF	TGTGCCAGCGAGGGGACTAATACCTACGAGCAGTACTTC
TRBV7-9	TRBJ1-4	NA	few	CASSSALSQPLGKLFF	TGTGCCAGCAGCTCCGCCCTTTCACAGCCGTTGGGAAAACTGTTTTTT
TRBV7-2	TRBJ2-5	NA	many	CASSLMLTGETQYF	TGTGCCAGCAGCTTAATGTTAACGGGGGAGACCCAGTACTTC
TRBV27	TRBJ1-5	NA	once	CASSLNIWSNQPQHF	TGTGCCAGCAGTTTAAACATTTGGAGCAATCAGCCCCAGCATTTT
TRBV24-1	TRBJ2-3	NA	NA	CATSEDKGDTQYF	TGTGCCACCAGTGAGGATAAGGGAGATACGCAGTATTTT
TRBV6-5	TRBJ2-7	NA	NA	CASRYSGTSQYEQYF	TGTGCCAGCAGATACTCCGGGACAAGCCAATACGAGCAGTACTTC
TRBV4-1	TRBJ2-7	TRBD2	NA	CARSQDGLALDEQYF	TGCGCCAGAAGCCAAGATGGACTAGCTCTGGACGAGCAGTACTTC
TRBV7-2	TRBJ2-3	TRBD1	NA	CASSPTDRESDTQYF	TGTGCCAGCAGCCCCACGGACAGGGAATCAGATACGCAGTATTTT
TRBV20-1	TRBJ2-3	NA	NA	CSARYPVRDTQYF	TGCAGTGCTAGATACCCTGTCAGAGATACGCAGTATTTT
TRBV7-2	TRBJ2-1	TRBD2	NA	CASSLEAGGRGEQFF	TGTGCCAGCAGTTTAGAGGCGGGAGGCCGTGGAGAGCAGTTCTTC
TRBV19	TRBJ1-2	NA	NA	CASSRTEVRNYGYTF	TGTGCCAGTAGTAGGACAGAAGTCCGTAACTATGGCTACACCTTC
TRBV12-3/TRBV12-4	TRBJ1-4	NA	NA	CASSLARGGWEEKLFF	TGTGCCAGCAGTTTAGCGCGGGGGGGCTGGGAAGAAAAACTGTTTTTT
TRBV7-2	TRBJ2-2	NA	many	CASFRGLTTGELFF	TGTGCCAGCTTTAGGGGACTTACCACCGGGGAGCTGTTTTTT
TRBV9	TRBJ2-2	NA	NA	CASSVAPERTGELFF	TGTGCCAGCAGCGTAGCCCCGGAGAGGACCGGGGAGCTGTTTTTT
TRBV6-1	TRBJ2-4	NA	few	CASRNTDFGDIQYF	TGTGCCAGCAGGAACACAGACTTCGGGGACATTCAGTACTTC
TRBV12-3/TRBV12-4	TRBJ2-2	NA	few	CASSPGGPGELFF	TGTGCCAGCAGCCCGGGCGGCCCCGGGGAGCTGTTTTTT
TRBV7-9	TRBJ1-2	TRBD1	many	CASSPTQGENYGYTF	TGTGCCAGCAGCCCAACGCAGGGGGAGAACTATGGCTACACCTTC
TRBV7-8	TRBJ2-7	TRBD2	many	CASSLPGLAVEQYF	TGTGCCAGCAGCTTACCGGGACTAGCGGTAGAGCAGTACTTC
TRBV5-4	TRBJ2-5	TRBD2	NA	CASSLDGGRAGETQYF	TGTGCCAGCAGCTTGGACGGCGGGAGGGCCGGAGAGACCCAGTACTTC
TRBV5-1	TRBJ2-1	NA	few	CASSLTGQRSSYNEQFF	TGCGCCAGCAGCTTGACAGGTCAACGGAGCTCCTACAATGAGCAGTTCTTC
TRBV19	TRBJ2-1	TRBD1	NA	CASRSTGGIEQFF	TGTGCCAGTAGATCTACAGGGGGAATTGAGCAGTTCTTC
TRBV4-1	TRBJ2-7	NA	few	CASSQAQGGPYEQYF	TGCGCCAGCAGTCAAGCTCAGGGAGGACCCTACGAGCAGTACTTC
TRBV29-1	TRBJ1-1	NA	many	CSVQLGANTEAFF	TGCAGCGTTCAGTTGGGGGCGAACACTGAAGCTTTCTTT
TRBV27	TRBJ1-2	TRBD1	few	CASSMTGNYGYTF	TGTGCCAGCAGTATGACAGGGAACTATGGCTACACCTTC
TRBV7-6	TRBJ2-3	TRBD2	many	CASSGTSGRATDTQYF	TGTGCCAGCAGCGGAACTAGCGGGAGGGCAACAGATACGCAGTATTTT
TRBV7-4	TRBJ2-1	NA	NA	CASSFLRPQFF	TGTGCCAGCAGCTTTTTGAGACCTCAGTTCTTC
TRBV12-3/TRBV12-4	TRBJ1-3	TRBD1	many	CASSLTGASGNTIYF	TGTGCCAGCAGTTTAACAGGGGCCTCTGGAAACACCATATATTTT
TRBV11-2	TRBJ2-7	NA	many	CASSLGPRGSSYEQYF	TGTGCCAGCAGCTTAGGCCCTCGGGGGTCCTCCTACGAGCAGTACTTC
TRBV5-4	TRBJ1-2	NA	NA	CASRLRSGDYGYTF	TGTGCCAGCAGGCTCCGCTCGGGTGACTATGGCTACACCTTC
TRBV11-3	TRBJ2-1	NA	many	CASSSDPGWGNEQFF	TGTGCCAGCAGTAGCGACCCCGGTTGGGGTAATGAGCAGTTCTTC
TRBV7-2	TRBJ2-5	NA	many	CASSFRELETQYF	TGTGCCAGCAGCTTCCGGGAGTTAGAGACCCAGTACTTC
TRBV7-2	TRBJ1-6	NA	many	CASSAFGGQGPGPLHF	TGTGCCAGCAGCGCGTTTGGGGGTCAGGGGCCTGGGCCCCTCCACTTT
TRBV19	TRBJ1-3	NA	medium-sized	CASSTPASSGNTIYF	TGTGCCAGTAGTACGCCAGCTTCTTCTGGAAACACCATATATTTT
TRBV24-1	TRBJ2-1	TRBD2	NA	CATSDPSGGGGSTYNEQFF	TGTGCCACCAGTGATCCTTCGGGGGGTGGCGGATCCACCTACAATGAGCAGTTCTTC
TRBV11-2	TRBJ1-1	NA	NA	CASRPPRGAEAFF	TGTGCCAGCAGGCCCCCCAGGGGCGCTGAAGCTTTCTTT
TRBV4-3	TRBJ2-5	NA	NA	CASSQETSRETQYF	TGCGCCAGCAGCCAAGAAACCAGCCGAGAGACCCAGTACTTC
TRBV7-6	TRBJ1-5	TRBD1	few	CASSMEDREGDQPQHF	TGTGCCAGCAGCATGGAGGACAGGGAGGGGGATCAGCCCCAGCATTTT
TRBV6-5	TRBJ1-6	NA	few	CASRGTGLNSPLHF	TGTGCCAGCAGAGGGACGGGACTTAATTCACCCCTCCACTTT
TRBV7-6	TRBJ1-6	NA	many	CASTQVHNSPLHF	TGTGCCAGCACCCAGGTTCACAATTCACCCCTCCACTTT